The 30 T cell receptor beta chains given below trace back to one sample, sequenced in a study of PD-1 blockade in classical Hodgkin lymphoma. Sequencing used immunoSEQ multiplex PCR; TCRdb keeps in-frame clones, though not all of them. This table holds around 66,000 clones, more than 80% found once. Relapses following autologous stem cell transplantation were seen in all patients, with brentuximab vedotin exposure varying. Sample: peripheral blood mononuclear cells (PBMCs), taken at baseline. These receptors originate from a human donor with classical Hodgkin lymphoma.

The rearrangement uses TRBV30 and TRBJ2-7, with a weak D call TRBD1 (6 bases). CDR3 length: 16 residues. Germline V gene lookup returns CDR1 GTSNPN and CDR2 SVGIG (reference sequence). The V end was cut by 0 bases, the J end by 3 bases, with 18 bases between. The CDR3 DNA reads TGTGCCTGGAGTGTACGCCTTGGGGCAGGGGTCTACGAGCAGTACTTC. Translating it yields CAWSVRLGAGVYEQYF.

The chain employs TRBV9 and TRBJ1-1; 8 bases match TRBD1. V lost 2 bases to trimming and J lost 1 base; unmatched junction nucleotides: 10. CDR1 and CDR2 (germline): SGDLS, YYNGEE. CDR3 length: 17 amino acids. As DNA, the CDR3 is TGTGCCAGCAGCGTGGCTCCAGGGGGCGCCGGGAACACTGAAGCTTTCTTT. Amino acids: CASSVAPGGAGNTEAFF.

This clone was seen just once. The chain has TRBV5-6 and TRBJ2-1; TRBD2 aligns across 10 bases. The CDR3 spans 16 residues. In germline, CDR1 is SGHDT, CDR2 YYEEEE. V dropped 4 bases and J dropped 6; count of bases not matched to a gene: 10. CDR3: CASSPPQRGGLNEQFF. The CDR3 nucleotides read TGTGCCAGCAGCCCCCCCCAGCGGGGGGGCCTCAATGAGCAGTTCTTC. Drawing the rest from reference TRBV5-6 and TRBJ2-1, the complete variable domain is DAGVTQSPTHLIKTRGQQVTLRCSPKSGHDTVSWYQQALGQGPQFIFQYYEEEERQRGNFPDRFSGHQFPNYSSELNVNALLLGDSALYLCASSPPQRGGLNEQFFGPGTRLTVL.

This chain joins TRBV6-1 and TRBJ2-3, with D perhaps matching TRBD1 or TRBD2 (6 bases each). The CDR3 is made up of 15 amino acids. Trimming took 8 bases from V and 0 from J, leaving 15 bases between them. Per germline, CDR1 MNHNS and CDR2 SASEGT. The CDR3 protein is CASGGPGASTDTQYF. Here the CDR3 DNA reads TGTGCCAGCGGGGGGCCCGGCGCAAGCACAGATACGCAGTATTTT.

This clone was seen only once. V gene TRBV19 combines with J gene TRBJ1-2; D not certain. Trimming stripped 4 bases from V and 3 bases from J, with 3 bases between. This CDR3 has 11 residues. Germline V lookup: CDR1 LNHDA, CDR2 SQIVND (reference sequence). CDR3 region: CASSRDYGYTF. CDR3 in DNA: TGTGCCAGTAGTAGAGACTATGGCTACACCTTC.

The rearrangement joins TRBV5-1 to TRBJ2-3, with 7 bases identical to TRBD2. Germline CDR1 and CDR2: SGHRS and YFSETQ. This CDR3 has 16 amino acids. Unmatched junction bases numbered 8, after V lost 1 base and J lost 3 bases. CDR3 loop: CASSLTTGLRTDTQYF. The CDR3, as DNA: TGCGCCAGCAGCTTGACGACGGGACTACGAACAGATACGCAGTATTTT. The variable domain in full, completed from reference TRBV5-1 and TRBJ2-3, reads KAGVTQTPRYLIKTRGQQVTLSCSPISGHRSVSWYQQTPGQGLQFLFEYFSETQRNKGNFPGRFSGRQFSNSRSEMNVSTLELGDSALYLCASSLTTGLRTDTQYFGPGTRLTVL.

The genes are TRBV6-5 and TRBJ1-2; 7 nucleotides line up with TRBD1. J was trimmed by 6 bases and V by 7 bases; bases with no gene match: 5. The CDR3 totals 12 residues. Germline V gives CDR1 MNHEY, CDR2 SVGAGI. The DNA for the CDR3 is TGTGCCAGCACCCTGGACAGGAATGGCTACACCTTC. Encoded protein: CASTLDRNGYTF.

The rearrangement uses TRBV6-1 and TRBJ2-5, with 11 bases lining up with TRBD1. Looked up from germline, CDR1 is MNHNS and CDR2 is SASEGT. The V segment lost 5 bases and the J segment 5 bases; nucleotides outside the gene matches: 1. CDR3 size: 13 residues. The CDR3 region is CASSRDRGETQYF. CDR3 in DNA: TGTGCCAGCAGTCGGGACAGGGGGGAGACCCAGTACTTC.

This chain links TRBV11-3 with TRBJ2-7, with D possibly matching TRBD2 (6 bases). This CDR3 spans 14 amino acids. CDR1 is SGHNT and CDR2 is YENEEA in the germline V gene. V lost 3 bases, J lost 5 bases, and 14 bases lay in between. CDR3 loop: CASSLGDGGNEQYF. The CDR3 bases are TGTGCCAGCAGCTTGGGGGACGGGGGAAACGAGCAGTACTTC.

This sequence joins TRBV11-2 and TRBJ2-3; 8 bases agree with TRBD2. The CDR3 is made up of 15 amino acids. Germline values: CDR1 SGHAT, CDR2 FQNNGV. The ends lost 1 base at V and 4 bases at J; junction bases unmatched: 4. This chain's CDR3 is CASSLVGGAADTQYF. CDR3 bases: TGTGCCAGCAGCTTAGTCGGGGGGGCCGCAGATACGCAGTATTTT. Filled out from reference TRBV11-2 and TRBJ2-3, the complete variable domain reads EAGVAQSPRYKIIEKRQSVAFWCNPISGHATLYWYQQILGQGPKLLIQFQNNGVVDDSQLPKDRFSAERLKGVDSTLKIQPAKLEDSAVYLCASSLVGGAADTQYFGPGTRLTVL.

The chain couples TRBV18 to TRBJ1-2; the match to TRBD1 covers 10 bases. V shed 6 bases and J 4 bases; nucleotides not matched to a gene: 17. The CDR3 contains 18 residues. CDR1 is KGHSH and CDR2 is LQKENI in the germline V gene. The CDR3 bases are TGTGCCAGCTCTATATTCGAGGGACAGGGGTCCGAGGGCTATGGCTACACCTTC. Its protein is CASSIFEGQGSEGYGYTF. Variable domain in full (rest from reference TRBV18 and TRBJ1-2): NAGVMQNPRHLVRRRGQEARLRCSPMKGHSHVYWYRQLPEEGLKFMVYLQKENIIDESGMPKERFSAEFPKEGPSILRIQQVVRGDSAAYFCASSIFEGQGSEGYGYTFGSGTRLTVV.

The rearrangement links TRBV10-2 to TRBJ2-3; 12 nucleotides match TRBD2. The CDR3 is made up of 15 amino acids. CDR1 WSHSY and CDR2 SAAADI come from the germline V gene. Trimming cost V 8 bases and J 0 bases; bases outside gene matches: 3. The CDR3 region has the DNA TGCGCCAGCCTAGCGGGGGGGATTAGCACAGATACGCAGTATTTT. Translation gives CASLAGGISTDTQYF.

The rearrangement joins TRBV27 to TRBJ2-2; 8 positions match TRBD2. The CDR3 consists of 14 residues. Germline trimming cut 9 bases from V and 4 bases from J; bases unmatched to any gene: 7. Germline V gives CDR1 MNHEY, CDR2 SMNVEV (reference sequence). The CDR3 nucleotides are TGTGCCAGTTCAACCGGGACTAGCACCGGGGAGCTGTTTTTT. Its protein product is CASSTGTSTGELFF.

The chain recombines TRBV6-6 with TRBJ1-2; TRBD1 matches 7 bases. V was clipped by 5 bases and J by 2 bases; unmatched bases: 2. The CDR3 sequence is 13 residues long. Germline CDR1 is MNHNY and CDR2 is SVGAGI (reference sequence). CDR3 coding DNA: TGTGCCAGCAGTCTGGGACAGAACTATGGCTACACCTTC. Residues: CASSLGQNYGYTF.

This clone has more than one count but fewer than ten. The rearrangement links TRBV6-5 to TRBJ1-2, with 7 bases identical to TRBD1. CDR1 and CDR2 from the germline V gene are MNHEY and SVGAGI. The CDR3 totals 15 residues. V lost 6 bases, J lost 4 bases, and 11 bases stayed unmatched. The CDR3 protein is CASRHRDSEAYGYTF. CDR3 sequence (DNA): TGTGCCAGCAGACACCGGGACAGCGAGGCCTATGGCTACACCTTC.

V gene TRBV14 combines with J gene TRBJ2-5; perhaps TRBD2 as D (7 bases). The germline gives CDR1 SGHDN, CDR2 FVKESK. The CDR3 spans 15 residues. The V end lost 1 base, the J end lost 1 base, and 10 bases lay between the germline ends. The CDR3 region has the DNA TGTGCCAGCAGCCAAGGACGGGGGGCCCAAGAGACCCAGTACTTC. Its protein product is CASSQGRGAQETQYF.

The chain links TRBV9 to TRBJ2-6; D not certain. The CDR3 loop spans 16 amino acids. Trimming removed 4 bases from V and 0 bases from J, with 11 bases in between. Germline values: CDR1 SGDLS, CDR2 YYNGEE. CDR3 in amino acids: CASSPLGNSGANVLTF. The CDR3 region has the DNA TGTGCCAGCAGCCCCCTAGGGAACTCTGGGGCCAACGTCCTGACTTTC.

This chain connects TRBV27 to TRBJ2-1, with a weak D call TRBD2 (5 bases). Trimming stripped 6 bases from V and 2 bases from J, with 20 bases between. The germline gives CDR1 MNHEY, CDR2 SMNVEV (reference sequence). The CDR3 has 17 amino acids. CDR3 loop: CASRHHLAPAAYNEQFF. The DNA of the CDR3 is TGTGCCAGCAGACACCATCTAGCCCCCGCGGCCTACAATGAGCAGTTCTTC.

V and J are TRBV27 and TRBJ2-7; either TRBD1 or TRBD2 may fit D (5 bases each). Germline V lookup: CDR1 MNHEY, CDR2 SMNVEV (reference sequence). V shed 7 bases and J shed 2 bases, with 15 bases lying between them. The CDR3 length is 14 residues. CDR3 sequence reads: CASIDPGRPYEQYF. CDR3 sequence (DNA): TGTGCCAGCATTGACCCGGGACGGCCCTACGAGCAGTACTTC.

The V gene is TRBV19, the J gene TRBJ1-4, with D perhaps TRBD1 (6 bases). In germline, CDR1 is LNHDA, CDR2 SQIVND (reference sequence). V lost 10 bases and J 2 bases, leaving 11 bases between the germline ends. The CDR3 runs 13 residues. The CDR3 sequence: CAKPGHTNEKLFF. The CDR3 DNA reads TGTGCCAAACCGGGACACACTAATGAAAAACTGTTTTTT.

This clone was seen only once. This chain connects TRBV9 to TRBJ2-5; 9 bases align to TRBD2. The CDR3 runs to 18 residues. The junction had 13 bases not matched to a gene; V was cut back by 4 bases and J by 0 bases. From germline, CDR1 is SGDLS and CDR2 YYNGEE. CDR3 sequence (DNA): TGTGCCAGCAGCCCTCCCGGAGGAGCGGGGGGTGACCAAGAGACCCAGTACTTC. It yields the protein CASSPPGGAGGDQETQYF. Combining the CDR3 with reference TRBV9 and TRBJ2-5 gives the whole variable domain DSGVTQTPKHLITATGQRVTLRCSPRSGDLSVYWYQQSLDQGLQFLIQYYNGEERAKGNILERFSAQQFPDLHSELNLSSLELGDSALYFCASSPPGGAGGDQETQYFGPGTRLLVL.

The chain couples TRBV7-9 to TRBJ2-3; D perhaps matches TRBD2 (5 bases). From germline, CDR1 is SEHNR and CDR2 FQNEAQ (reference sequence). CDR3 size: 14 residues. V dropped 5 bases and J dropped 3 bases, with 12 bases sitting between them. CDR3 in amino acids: CASSPIASTDTQYF. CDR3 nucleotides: TGTGCCAGCAGCCCAATAGCGTCTACAGATACGCAGTATTTT. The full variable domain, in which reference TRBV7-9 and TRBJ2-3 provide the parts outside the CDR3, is DTGVSQNPRHKITKRGQNVTFRCDPISEHNRLYWYRQTLGQGPEFLTYFQNEAQLEKSRLLSDRFSAERPKGSFSTLEIQRTEQGDSAMYLCASSPIASTDTQYFGPGTRLTVL.

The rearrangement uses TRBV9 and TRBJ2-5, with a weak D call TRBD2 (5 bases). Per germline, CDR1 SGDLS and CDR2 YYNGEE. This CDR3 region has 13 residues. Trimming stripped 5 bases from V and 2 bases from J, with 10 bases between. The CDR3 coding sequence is TGTGCCAGCAGAGCAAGCGGACAAGAGACCCAGTACTTC. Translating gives CASRASGQETQYF.

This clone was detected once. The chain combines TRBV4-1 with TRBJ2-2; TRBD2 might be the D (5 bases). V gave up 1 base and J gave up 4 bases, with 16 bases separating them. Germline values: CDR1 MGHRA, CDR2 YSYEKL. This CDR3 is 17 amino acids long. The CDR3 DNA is TGCGCCAGCAGCCAAGTGGTTTCCGGGGTGGGCACCGGGGAGCTGTTTTTT. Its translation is CASSQVVSGVGTGELFF.

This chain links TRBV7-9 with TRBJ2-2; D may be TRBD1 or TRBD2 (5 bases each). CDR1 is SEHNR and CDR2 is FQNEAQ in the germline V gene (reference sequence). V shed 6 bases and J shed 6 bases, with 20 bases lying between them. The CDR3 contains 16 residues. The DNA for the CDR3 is TGTGCCAGCAGTTACCGGGGCCGGAATTTGGCCGGGGAGCTGTTTTTT. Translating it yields CASSYRGRNLAGELFF.

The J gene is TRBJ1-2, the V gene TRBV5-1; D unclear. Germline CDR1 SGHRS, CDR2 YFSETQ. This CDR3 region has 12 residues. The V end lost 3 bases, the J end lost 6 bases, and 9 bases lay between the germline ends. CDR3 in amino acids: CASSSGGHGYTF. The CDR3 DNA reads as TGCGCCAGCAGCTCCGGTGGGCATGGCTACACCTTC.

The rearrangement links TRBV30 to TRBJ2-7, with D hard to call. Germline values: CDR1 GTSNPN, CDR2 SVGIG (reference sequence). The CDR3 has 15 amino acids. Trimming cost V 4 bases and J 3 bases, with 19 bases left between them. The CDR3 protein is CAWITTGGGYYEQYF. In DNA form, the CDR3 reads TGTGCCTGGATCACCACCGGCGGCGGTTACTACGAGCAGTACTTC.

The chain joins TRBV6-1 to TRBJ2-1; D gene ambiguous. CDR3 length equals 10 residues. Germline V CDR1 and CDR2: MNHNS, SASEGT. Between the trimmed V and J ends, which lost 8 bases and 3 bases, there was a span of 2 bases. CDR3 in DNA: TGTGCCAGCGGCTACAATGAGCAGTTCTTC. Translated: CASGYNEQFF.

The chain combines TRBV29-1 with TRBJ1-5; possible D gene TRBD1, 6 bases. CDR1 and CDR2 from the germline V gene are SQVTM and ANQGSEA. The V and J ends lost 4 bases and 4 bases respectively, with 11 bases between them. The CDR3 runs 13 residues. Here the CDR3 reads CSVGSGANQPQHF. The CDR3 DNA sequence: TGCAGCGTTGGTTCAGGGGCTAATCAGCCCCAGCATTTT. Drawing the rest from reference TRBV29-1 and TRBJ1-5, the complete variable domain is SAVISQKPSRDICQRGTSLTIQCQVDSQVTMMFWYRQQPGQSLTLIATANQGSEATYESGFVIDKFPISRPNLTFSTLTVSNMSPEDSSIYLCSVGSGANQPQHFGDGTRLSIL.

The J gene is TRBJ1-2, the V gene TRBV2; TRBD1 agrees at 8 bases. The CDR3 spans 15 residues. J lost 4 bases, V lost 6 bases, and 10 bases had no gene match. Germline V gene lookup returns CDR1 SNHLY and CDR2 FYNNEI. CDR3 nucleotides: TGTGCCAGCAGAGTGGACAGGGCGGATACCTATGGCTACACCTTC. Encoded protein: CASRVDRADTYGYTF.